This T cell receptor (beta chain) is from a study of blood T cell repertoires in COVID-19. Study-level background: There were acute and convalescent COVID-19 samples, and they came from the United States, Italy and Spain. T cells, B-cell-depleted T cells, or PBMCs supplied cDNA or gDNA.

Original data processing: Amplification of reference gene primers provided the estimated nucleated cell counts. The assay was immunoSEQ multiplex PCR, and TCRdb's table has in-frame clones only and misses some. V and J calls plus clone size are reproduced from that table; the DNA served to infer D and trimming. The sample includes 200,000 to 300,000 clones, about 83% of them seen just once. The J segment lost 4 bases and the V segment lost 3 bases, leaving 6 bases of the junction unmatched. This CDR3 has 16 amino acids. Germline V CDR1 and CDR2: KGHSH, LQKENI. The chain combines TRBV18 with TRBJ1-3; TRBD1 matches 10 bases. Sequenced: peripheral blood. The receptor comes from a human donor in a cohort sampled during active COVID-19. The CDR3 sequence: CASSPTRTGGGNTIYF. CDR3 nucleotides: TGTGCCAGCTCACCTACTCGGACAGGGGGAGGAAACACCATATATTTT.